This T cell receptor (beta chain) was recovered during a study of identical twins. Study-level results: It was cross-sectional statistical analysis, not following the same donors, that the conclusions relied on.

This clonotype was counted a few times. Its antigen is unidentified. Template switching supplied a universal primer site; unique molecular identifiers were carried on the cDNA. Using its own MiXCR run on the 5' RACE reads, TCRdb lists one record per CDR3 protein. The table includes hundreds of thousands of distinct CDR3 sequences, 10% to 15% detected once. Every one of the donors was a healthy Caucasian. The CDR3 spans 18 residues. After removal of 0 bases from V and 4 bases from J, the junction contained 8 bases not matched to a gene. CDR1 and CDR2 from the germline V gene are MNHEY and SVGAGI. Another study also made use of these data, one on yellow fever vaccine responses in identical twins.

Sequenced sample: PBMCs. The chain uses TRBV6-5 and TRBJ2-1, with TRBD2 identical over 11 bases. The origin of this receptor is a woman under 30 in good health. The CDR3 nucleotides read TGTGCCAGCAGTTACTCACCCCTACTAGCGGGAGATTACAATGAGCAGTTCTTC. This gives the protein CASSYSPLLAGDYNEQFF.